This T cell receptor (beta chain) came from a study of blood T cell repertoires in COVID-19. CDR1 and CDR2 (germline): DFQATT, SNEGSKA (reference sequence). Trimming cost V 3 bases and J 6 bases, with 10 bases left between them. CDR3 size: 12 residues. In the authors' methods: Reference gene primer amplification gave nucleated cell count estimates. Data came from immunoSEQ multiplex PCR; TCRdb stores just in-frame clones and leaves some out. V, J and clone size were drawn from that table, and D and trimming were deduced from the DNA. This sample has 70,000 or so clones, with 85% to 90% found just once.

The chain carries TRBV20-1 and TRBJ2-3; D may be TRBD1 (5 bases). The receptor's source is a human donor in a cohort sampled during active COVID-19. What was sequenced was peripheral blood. DNA of the CDR3: TGCAGTGCTAGTTCAGGGCTGGATACGCAGTATTTT. Translated: CSASSGLDTQYF.